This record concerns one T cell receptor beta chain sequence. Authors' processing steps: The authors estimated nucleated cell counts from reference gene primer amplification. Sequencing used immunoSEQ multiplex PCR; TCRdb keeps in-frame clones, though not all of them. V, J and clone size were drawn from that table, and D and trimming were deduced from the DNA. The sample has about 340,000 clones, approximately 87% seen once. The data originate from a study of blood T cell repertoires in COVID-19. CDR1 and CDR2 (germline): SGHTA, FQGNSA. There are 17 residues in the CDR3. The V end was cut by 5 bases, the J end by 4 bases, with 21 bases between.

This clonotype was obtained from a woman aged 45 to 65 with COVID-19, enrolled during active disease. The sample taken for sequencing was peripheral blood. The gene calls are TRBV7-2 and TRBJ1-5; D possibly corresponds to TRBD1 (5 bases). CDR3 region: CASSPRDGGTWNQPQHF. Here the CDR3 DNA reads TGTGCCAGCAGCCCCCGGGATGGAGGGACGTGGAATCAGCCCCAGCATTTT.